Listed below are T cell receptor beta chains from one sample, sequenced in a study of blood T cell repertoires in COVID-19. Sequencing was performed with immunoSEQ multiplex PCR; in TCRdb, only in-frame clones are kept and a portion is missing. In the table there are some 190,000 clones, about 80% of which are singletons. Material for sequencing was PBMCs or T cells enriched from blood (not recorded which). These receptors all stem from a man between 60 and 75 years old who had been exposed to COVID-19. CDR3s include the opening cysteine and the closing phenylalanine or tryptophan. The D gene is left open where the match is weak. Not all rows give a size; the values are once, few, many and, for expanded clones, a class.

>NA|TRBV5-5|TRBJ2-6|NA
CASSPPSGLTGANVLTF
TGTGCCAGCAGCCCCCCAAGTGGACTAACGGGGGCCAACGTCCTGACTTTC
>TRBD1|TRBV5-1|TRBJ1-3|NA
CASSQTGQGSGNTIYF
TGCGCCAGCAGCCAGACGGGACAGGGGTCTGGAAACACCATATATTTT
>NA|TRBV27|TRBJ1-5|NA
CASSWGGNNQPQHF
TGTGCCAGCAGTTGGGGGGGCAACAATCAGCCCCAGCATTTT
>NA|TRBV6-5|TRBJ2-7|NA
CASSSQVNEQYF
TGTGCCAGCAGTTCACAGGTGAACGAGCAGTACTTC
>NA|TRBV2|TRBJ1-2|NA
CASRKNGLLGYGYTF
TGTGCCAGCAGAAAAAATGGACTGCTCGGCTATGGCTACACCTTC
>NA|TRBV9|TRBJ2-5|NA
CASSAGLGAGGETQYF
TGTGCCAGCAGCGCCGGCTTGGGGGCAGGCGGAGAGACCCAGTACTTC
>NA|TRBV19|TRBJ1-5|NA
CASSIWGPEQPQHF
TGTGCCAGTAGTATATGGGGCCCGGAACAGCCCCAGCATTTT
>NA|TRBV4-1|TRBJ1-1|NA
CASSQDGMAQGWNTEAFF
TGCGCCAGCAGCCAAGATGGGATGGCCCAGGGGTGGAACACTGAAGCTTTCTTT
>TRBD1|TRBV3-1/TRBV3-2|TRBJ2-3|NA
CASSLHDRGGDTQYF
TGTGCCAGCAGCCTCCATGACAGGGGGGGGGATACGCAGTATTTT
>NA|TRBV27|TRBJ2-1|NA
CASSLLGEYNEQFF
TGTGCCAGCAGTTTATTGGGAGAATACAATGAGCAGTTCTTC
>TRBD2|TRBV6-4|TRBJ2-1|NA
CASSDSSGSYNEQFF
TGTGCCAGCAGTGACTCGAGCGGGAGTTACAATGAGCAGTTCTTC
>TRBD2|TRBV11-3|TRBJ2-1|NA
CASSWTSGRVGNEQFF
TGTGCCAGCAGCTGGACTAGCGGGAGGGTGGGGAATGAGCAGTTCTTC
>NA|TRBV29-1|TRBJ2-7|NA
CSVVSGVSRYEQYF
TGCAGCGTTGTTAGTGGTGTAAGTCGCTACGAGCAGTACTTC
>NA|TRBV5-1|TRBJ1-6|NA
CASSLGRTENSPLHF
TGCGCCAGCAGCTTGGGGCGGACAGAAAATTCACCCCTCCACTTT
>TRBD1|TRBV5-8|TRBJ2-3|once
CASSLTGGRTDTQYF
TGTGCCAGCAGCTTGACAGGGGGCCGAACAGATACGCAGTATTTT
>NA|TRBV6-2/TRBV6-3|TRBJ2-7|once
CASSLLGGPYEQYF
TGTGCCAGCAGTCTTCTGGGGGGGCCCTACGAGCAGTACTTC
>NA|TRBV5-4|TRBJ1-4|NA
CASSLAGPVGGKLFF
TGTGCCAGCAGCTTGGCGGGACCCGTGGGAGGAAAACTGTTTTTT
>TRBD1|TRBV27|TRBJ2-7|NA
CASRNQGQGGEQYF
TGTGCCAGCAGAAACCAAGGACAGGGAGGAGAGCAGTACTTC
>TRBD1|TRBV3-1/TRBV3-2|TRBJ2-1|NA
CASRKGQVLNEQFF
TGTGCCAGCAGAAAGGGACAGGTTTTGAATGAGCAGTTCTTC
>NA|TRBV7-9|TRBJ2-1|many
CASSLEGLRPRNEQFF
TGTGCCAGCAGCTTAGAGGGGCTCCGCCCCCGCAATGAGCAGTTCTTC
>TRBD1|TRBV6-4|TRBJ1-1|NA
CASRGVQGGEAFF
TGTGCCAGCAGAGGAGTTCAGGGGGGTGAAGCTTTCTTT
>NA|TRBV11-2|TRBJ2-5|NA
CASSLDPLVETQYF
TGTGCCAGCAGCTTAGATCCACTCGTAGAGACCCAGTACTTC
>NA|TRBV10-3|TRBJ1-1|NA
CAISGLQDTEAFF
TGTGCCATCAGTGGCTTACAGGACACTGAAGCTTTCTTT
>NA|TRBV25-1|TRBJ2-7|NA
CASSPEGARQYF
TGTGCCAGCAGTCCTGAGGGTGCTAGGCAGTACTTC
>NA|TRBV24-1|TRBJ1-5|NA
CATSDSNQPQHF
TGTGCCACCAGTGATTCGAATCAGCCCCAGCATTTT
>NA|TRBV9|TRBJ1-2|NA
CASSPRVRDYGYTF
TGTGCCAGCAGCCCCCGAGTGAGAGACTATGGCTACACCTTC
>TRBD1|TRBV30|TRBJ1-3|NA
CAWTNRTGALNTIYF
TGTGCCTGGACCAACCGGACAGGGGCACTAAACACCATATATTTT
>NA|TRBV11-2|TRBJ1-3|NA
CASSLMAGRNSGNTIYF
TGTGCCAGCAGCCTCATGGCAGGGAGGAACTCTGGAAACACCATATATTTT
>TRBD2|TRBV5-1|TRBJ2-1|NA
CASTLAGGSYNEQFF
TGCGCCAGCACACTAGCGGGAGGCTCCTACAATGAGCAGTTCTTC
>NA|TRBV9|TRBJ1-1|NA
CASSVNPENTEAFF
TGTGCCAGCAGCGTAAATCCAGAGAACACTGAAGCTTTCTTT
>TRBD2|TRBV9|TRBJ2-5|once
CASSVGSGSQETQYF
TGTGCCAGCAGCGTAGGTAGCGGGAGTCAAGAGACCCAGTACTTC
>TRBD1|TRBV7-9|TRBJ2-7|NA
CASSWQTGAYEQYF
TGTGCCAGCAGTTGGCAGACAGGGGCCTACGAGCAGTACTTC
>NA|TRBV29-1|TRBJ1-2|NA
CSVVRTGNYGYTF
TGCAGCGTTGTTCGGACGGGAAACTATGGCTACACCTTC
>NA|TRBV28|TRBJ1-5|NA
CASSGGQHSNQPQHF
TGTGCCAGCAGCGGCGGACAGCATAGCAATCAGCCCCAGCATTTT
>TRBD2|TRBV28|TRBJ2-1|NA
CASLAGGYNEQFF
TGTGCCAGCTTAGCGGGAGGGTACAATGAGCAGTTCTTC
>NA|TRBV19|TRBJ2-1|NA
CASSIGGRSYNEQFF
TGTGCCAGTAGTATAGGTGGGAGGTCCTACAATGAGCAGTTCTTC
>TRBD2|TRBV7-9|TRBJ2-7|NA
CASSLFGGRAVYEQYF
TGTGCCAGCAGCTTATTCGGCGGGAGGGCCGTCTACGAGCAGTACTTC
>NA|TRBV6-1|TRBJ2-1|NA
CASSERSKNNEQFF
TGTGCCAGCAGTGAACGGTCCAAGAACAATGAGCAGTTCTTC
>TRBD1|TRBV5-6|TRBJ2-3|NA
CASSLVRSGQGITDTQYF
TGTGCCAGCAGCTTAGTCCGATCGGGACAGGGCATCACAGATACGCAGTATTTT
>NA|TRBV5-1|TRBJ2-1|NA
CASSLALAGYNEQFF
TGCGCCAGCAGCTTGGCCCTGGCGGGGTACAATGAGCAGTTCTTC
>NA|TRBV7-6|TRBJ2-2|NA
CASSPAPSRNTGELFF
TGTGCCAGCAGCCCGGCGCCTAGTCGGAACACCGGGGAGCTGTTTTTT
>TRBD2|TRBV9|TRBJ2-1|NA
CASSAGGLAGVAEQFF
TGTGCCAGCAGCGCCGGGGGGCTAGCGGGAGTGGCTGAGCAGTTCTTC
>TRBD1|TRBV23-1|TRBJ2-2|NA
CASSQRDRGHTGELFF
TGCGCCAGCAGTCAAAGGGACAGGGGCCACACCGGGGAGCTGTTTTTT
>NA|TRBV7-2|TRBJ1-5|NA
CASSLATMDRRLSNSNQPQHF
TGTGCCAGCAGCTTAGCAACGATGGACAGAAGGCTAAGTAATAGCAATCAGCCCCAGCATTTT
>TRBD1|TRBV6-5|TRBJ2-6|NA
CASSWGQGAGANVLTF
TGTGCCAGCAGTTGGGGACAGGGAGCCGGGGCCAACGTCCTGACTTTC
>NA|TRBV2|TRBJ2-7|NA
CASSLDTDYEQYF
TGTGCCAGCAGTTTGGACACGGACTACGAGCAGTACTTC
>NA|TRBV9|TRBJ2-1|NA
CASSLRPGHEQFF
TGTGCCAGCAGTCTCCGACCTGGGCATGAGCAGTTCTTC
>NA|TRBV14|TRBJ2-5|NA
CASSQARKETQYF
TGTGCCAGCAGCCAAGCGAGGAAAGAGACCCAGTACTTC
>NA|TRBV30|TRBJ2-5|NA
CAWSEGQGRLETQYF
TGTGCCTGGAGTGAGGGCCAGGGGCGCCTAGAGACCCAGTACTTC
>TRBD1|TRBV5-4|TRBJ1-1|NA
CASSLFDRGGTEAFF
TGTGCCAGCAGCTTGTTCGACAGGGGGGGGACTGAAGCTTTCTTT
>NA|TRBV6-4|TRBJ2-1|NA
CASSAARGHNNEQFF
TGTGCCAGCAGTGCTGCGCGGGGCCACAACAATGAGCAGTTCTTC
>TRBD1|TRBV27|TRBJ1-5|NA
CASSLNGQGNQPQHF
TGTGCCAGCAGTTTAAACGGACAGGGGAACCAGCCCCAGCATTTT
>NA|TRBV9|TRBJ1-1|NA
CASSFKQNTEAFF
TGTGCCAGCAGCTTTAAACAGAACACTGAAGCTTTCTTT